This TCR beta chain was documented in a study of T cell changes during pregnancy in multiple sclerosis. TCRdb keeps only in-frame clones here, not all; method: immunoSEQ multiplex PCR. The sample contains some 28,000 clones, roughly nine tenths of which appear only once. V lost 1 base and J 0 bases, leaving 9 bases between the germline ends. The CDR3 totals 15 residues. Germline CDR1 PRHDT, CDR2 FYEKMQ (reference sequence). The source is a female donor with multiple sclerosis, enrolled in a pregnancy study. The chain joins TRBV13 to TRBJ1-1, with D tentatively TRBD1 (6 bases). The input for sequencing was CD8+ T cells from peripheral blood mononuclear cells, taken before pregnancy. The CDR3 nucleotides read TGTGCCAGCAGCTTAGCGGGGGGCCTGAACACTGAAGCTTTCTTT. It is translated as CASSLAGGLNTEAFF.